The T cell receptor (beta chain) under discussion was sequenced for a study of T cell changes during pregnancy in multiple sclerosis. Germline V gene data show CDR1 as SGHAT and CDR2 as FQNNGV. Trimming left V 2 bases short and J 8 bases short, with 11 bases between. The CDR3 loop spans 13 amino acids. Libraries were prepared by immunoSEQ multiplex PCR; TCRdb keeps only in-frame clonotypes and omits some of them. The top ten hold 0.95% to 1.5% of the sample, which has approximately 100,000 clones, around 94% seen once. The chain combines TRBV11-2 with TRBJ2-3; tentatively, D is TRBD2 (6 bases). The TCR sequence derives from a female donor with multiple sclerosis, enrolled in a pregnancy study. The specimen was peripheral blood, collected in the second trimester of pregnancy. CDR3 residues: CASSLTGRGTQYF. As DNA, the CDR3 is TGTGCCAGCAGCTTAACCGGGCGGGGTACGCAGTATTTT.